This is a list of T cell receptor beta chains from one sample in a study of identifying expanded T cells in peripheral blood. TCRdb's table, derived via immunoSEQ multiplex PCR, lists solely in-frame clones and lacks some. The table has more than 50,000 clones, under 85% seen once. The sample taken for sequencing was blood. Receptors were obtained from a person aged 18 to 75 in good health. Both conserved end residues are part of each CDR3. A D gene is named only where the DNA matches it firmly. Some rows have no size entry. The others give once, few or many, or a class for an expanded clone.

j_call d_call v_call clone_size cdr3_aa cdr3_nt
TRBJ2-5 - TRBV19 - CASTGAVFVQETQYF TGTGCCAGTACCGGCGCGGTCTTCGTCCAAGAGACCCAGTACTTC
TRBJ2-4 TRBD2 TRBV2 few CASSEGLAGNIQYF TGTGCCAGCAGTGAAGGACTAGCGGGAAACATTCAGTACTTC
TRBJ2-4 TRBD2 TRBV18 - CASSPQGRDIQYF TGTGCCAGCTCACCACAGGGGAGGGACATTCAGTACTTC
TRBJ1-1 TRBD1 TRBV12-5 few CASGLGQGEAFF TGTGCTAGTGGTCTCGGACAGGGCGAAGCTTTCTTT
TRBJ1-4 - TRBV10-3 - CAISDLDTASLFF TGTGCCATCAGTGACCTCGACACAGCTTCACTGTTTTTT
TRBJ2-3 TRBD2 TRBV5-1 - CASSLGLALTDTQYF TGCGCCAGCAGCCTGGGACTAGCCCTGACAGATACGCAGTATTTT
TRBJ2-7 - TRBV29-1 - CSAVGSSYEQYF TGCAGCGCGGTCGGGAGCTCCTACGAGCAGTACTTC
TRBJ2-1 - TRBV7-8 once CASSSRGLSYNEQFF TGTGCCAGCAGCTCCCGGGGACTCTCCTACAATGAGCAGTTCTTC
TRBJ2-2 TRBD2 TRBV2 - CASSEFAGADTGELFF TGTGCCAGCAGCGAGTTCGCGGGAGCGGACACCGGGGAGCTGTTTTTT
TRBJ2-3 - TRBV4-1 once CASSQEGGHGGDTQYF TGCGCCAGCAGCCAAGAAGGGGGGCACGGAGGGGATACGCAGTATTTT
TRBJ2-2 - TRBV11-3 - CASSPPGSRGSSGELFF TGTGCCAGCAGCCCCCCTGGGAGCAGGGGCAGCTCCGGGGAGCTGTTTTTT
TRBJ1-4 TRBD1 TRBV6-1 - CASSEPGQGSNEKLFF TGTGCCAGCAGTGAACCGGGACAGGGTTCTAATGAAAAACTGTTTTTT
TRBJ1-6 - TRBV10-3 - CAIGRDSYNSPLHF TGTGCCATCGGACGAGACTCCTATAATTCACCCCTCCACTTT
TRBJ2-1 TRBD2 TRBV6-1 - CAIRTSGDYNEQFF TGTGCCATACGGACTAGCGGGGACTACAATGAGCAGTTCTTC
TRBJ2-1 TRBD1 TRBV10-3 - CAIRSGTAHNEQFF TGTGCCATCAGATCCGGGACAGCCCATAATGAGCAGTTCTTC
TRBJ2-3 TRBD2 TRBV5-1 - CASSKTSGGEYTQYF TGCGCCAGCAGCAAAACTAGCGGTGGGGAATATACGCAGTATTTT
TRBJ2-3 TRBD2 TRBV7-9 - CASSLGTSQGADTQYF TGTGCCAGCAGCTTGGGGACTAGCCAAGGAGCAGATACGCAGTATTTT
TRBJ2-7 TRBD2 TRBV5-1 once CASSLEASGGYEQYF TGCGCCAGCAGCTTGGAGGCTAGCGGGGGCTACGAGCAGTACTTC
TRBJ2-2 - TRBV18 - CASSPPGELFF TGTGCCAGCTCACCACCCGGGGAGCTGTTTTTT
TRBJ2-7 - TRBV5-8 - CASSFRLDSYEQYF TGTGCCAGCAGCTTCCGGCTAGACTCCTACGAGCAGTACTTC
TRBJ2-5 - TRBV4-3 - CASSQVYRETQYF TGCGCCAGCAGCCAAGTCTATCGCGAGACCCAGTACTTC
TRBJ2-4 - TRBV28 - CASSLMTQSAKNIQYF TGTGCCAGCAGTTTGATGACTCAATCGGCCAAAAACATTCAGTACTTC
TRBJ2-7 - TRBV2 - CASSDDLDNPYEQYF TGTGCCAGCAGTGACGATCTAGACAACCCCTACGAGCAGTACTTC
TRBJ2-6 - TRBV30 once CAWSGPPGANVLTF TGTGCCTGGAGTGGGCCCCCTGGGGCCAACGTCCTGACTTTC
TRBJ1-2 - TRBV25-1 - CASSVGGLYGYTF TGTGCCAGCAGTGTAGGGGGACTATATGGCTACACCTTC
TRBJ2-2 TRBD2 TRBV6-1 - CASSATSGGNTGELFF TGTGCCAGCAGTGCGACTAGCGGGGGCAACACCGGGGAGCTGTTTTTT
TRBJ1-1 - TRBV30 - CAWSGGVGTEAFF TGTGCCTGGAGTGGGGGGGTTGGAACTGAAGCTTTCTTT
TRBJ2-5 - TRBV5-1 - CASSLSGTQYF TGCGCCAGCAGCCTGTCCGGGACCCAGTACTTC
TRBJ1-3 - TRBV11-2 - CASSLVAGGNTIYF TGTGCCAGCAGCTTAGTGGCAGGGGGAAACACCATATATTTT
TRBJ1-5 - TRBV2 - CASMRESNQPQHF TGTGCCAGCATGAGGGAGAGCAATCAGCCCCAGCATTTT
TRBJ2-7 - TRBV27 few CASSRELAPTYEQYF TGTGCCAGCAGTCGCGAACTTGCACCCACCTACGAGCAGTACTTC
TRBJ2-2 - TRBV11-1 - CASSFAANTGELFF TGTGCCAGCAGCTTCGCGGCGAACACCGGGGAGCTGTTTTTT
TRBJ1-1 - TRBV5-1 once CASTFGKVAEAFF TGCGCCAGCACTTTCGGGAAAGTGGCTGAAGCTTTCTTT
TRBJ2-5 - TRBV10-3 - CAISYRQYPSGGAAETQYF TGTGCCATCAGCTACCGACAGTACCCTAGTGGGGGGGCGGCAGAGACCCAGTACTTC
TRBJ1-2 - TRBV29-1 - CSVENSGNYGYTF TGCAGCGTTGAGAACAGTGGAAACTATGGCTACACCTTC
TRBJ1-6 TRBD1 TRBV10-3 - CAISEGQGSNSPLHF TGTGCCATCAGTGAGGGACAGGGGTCTAATTCACCCCTCCACTTT
TRBJ2-1 - TRBV5-5 - CASSLQPRGSNEQFF TGTGCCAGCAGCTTGCAACCCCGGGGGTCCAATGAGCAGTTCTTC
TRBJ1-5 TRBD1 TRBV19 - CASSSRDRGTNQPQHF TGTGCCAGTAGCTCCCGGGACAGGGGAACCAATCAGCCCCAGCATTTT
TRBJ2-7 - TRBV6-5 - CASRDGYPFSGEQYF TGTGCCAGCAGGGACGGGTACCCCTTCTCGGGGGAGCAGTACTTC
TRBJ2-3 TRBD1 TRBV5-4 - CASSLGQGIGADTQYF TGTGCCAGCAGCTTAGGACAGGGGATCGGAGCAGATACGCAGTATTTT